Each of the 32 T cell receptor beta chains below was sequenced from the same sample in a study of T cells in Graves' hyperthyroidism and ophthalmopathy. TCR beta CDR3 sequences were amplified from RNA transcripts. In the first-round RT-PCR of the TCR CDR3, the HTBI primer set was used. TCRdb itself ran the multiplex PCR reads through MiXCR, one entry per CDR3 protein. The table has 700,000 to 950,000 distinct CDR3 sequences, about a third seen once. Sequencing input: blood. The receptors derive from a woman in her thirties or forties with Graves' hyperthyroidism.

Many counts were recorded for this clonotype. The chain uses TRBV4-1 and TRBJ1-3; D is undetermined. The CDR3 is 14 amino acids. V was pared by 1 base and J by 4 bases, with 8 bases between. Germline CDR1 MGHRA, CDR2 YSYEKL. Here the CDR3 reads CASSQGSVGNTIYF. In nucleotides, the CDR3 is TGCGCCAGCAGCCAAGGATCAGTGGGAAACACCATATATTTT.

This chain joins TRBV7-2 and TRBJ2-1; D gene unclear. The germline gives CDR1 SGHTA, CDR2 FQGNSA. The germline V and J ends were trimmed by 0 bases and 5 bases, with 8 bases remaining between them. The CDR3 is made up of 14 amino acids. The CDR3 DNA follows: TGTGCCAGCAGCTTAGCTATCACCAACAATGAGCAGTTCTTC. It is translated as CASSLAITNNEQFF.

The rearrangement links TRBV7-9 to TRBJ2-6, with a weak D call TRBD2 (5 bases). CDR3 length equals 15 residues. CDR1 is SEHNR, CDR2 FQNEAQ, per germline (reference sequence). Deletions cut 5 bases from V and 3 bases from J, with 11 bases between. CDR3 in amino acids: CASSARAFGANVLTF. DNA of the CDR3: TGTGCCAGCAGCGCGAGGGCCTTTGGGGCCAACGTCCTGACTTTC.

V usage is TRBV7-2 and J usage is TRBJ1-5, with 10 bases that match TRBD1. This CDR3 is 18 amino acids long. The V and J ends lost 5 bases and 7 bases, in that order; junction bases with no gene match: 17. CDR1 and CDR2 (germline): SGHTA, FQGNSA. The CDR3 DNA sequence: TGTGCCAGCAGCGAGAAACACCGGGACAGGGGTTGGGTGCAGCCCCAGCATTTT. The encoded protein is CASSEKHRDRGWVQPQHF. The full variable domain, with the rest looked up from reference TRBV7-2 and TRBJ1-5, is GAGVSQSPSNKVTEKGKDVELRCDPISGHTALYWYRQSLGQGLEFLIYFQGNSAPDKSGLPSDRFSAERTGGSVSTLTIQRTQQEDSAVYLCASSEKHRDRGWVQPQHFGDGTRLSIL.

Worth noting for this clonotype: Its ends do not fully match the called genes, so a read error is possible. The CDR3 sequence is CSARGRGLSGTETQYF. CDR3 nucleotide sequence: TGCAGTGCTAGGGGCAGGGGACTCTCCGGAACAGAGACGCAGTATTTT. The J gene is TRBJ2-3, the V gene TRBV20-1; D possibly matches TRBD1 or TRBD2 (6 bases each). The CDR3 totals 16 residues. Germline-derived CDR1 and CDR2 are DFQATT and SNEGSKA (reference sequence).

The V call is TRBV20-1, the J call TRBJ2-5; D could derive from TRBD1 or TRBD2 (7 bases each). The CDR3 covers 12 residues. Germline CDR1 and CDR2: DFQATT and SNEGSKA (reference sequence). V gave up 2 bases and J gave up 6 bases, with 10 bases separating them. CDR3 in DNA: TGCAGTGCTAGACAGGGGGGGCAGACCCAGTACTTC. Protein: CSARQGGQTQYF.

The CDR3 DNA is TGTGCCAGTAGAGAGGGGCTCACGAGCACTGAAGCTTTCTTT. This codes for CASREGLTSTEAFF. The rearrangement uses TRBV19 and TRBJ1-1; D may be TRBD1 (5 bases). The germline V gene has CDR1 LNHDA and CDR2 SQIVND (reference sequence). This CDR3 is built from 14 residues. Trimming removed 6 bases from V and 4 bases from J, with 15 bases in between. Combining the CDR3 with reference TRBV19 and TRBJ1-1 gives the whole variable domain DGGITQSPKYLFRKEGQNVTLSCEQNLNHDAMYWYRQDPGQGLRLIYYSQIVNDFQKGDIAEGYSVSREKKESFPLTVTSAQKNPTAFYLCASREGLTSTEAFFGQGTRLTVV.

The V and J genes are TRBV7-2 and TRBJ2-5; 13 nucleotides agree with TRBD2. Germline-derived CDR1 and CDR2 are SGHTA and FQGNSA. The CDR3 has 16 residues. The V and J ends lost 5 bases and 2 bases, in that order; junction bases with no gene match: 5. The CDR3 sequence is CASSPTSGRAQETQYF. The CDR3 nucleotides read TGTGCCAGCAGCCCCACTAGCGGGAGGGCTCAAGAGACCCAGTACTTC.

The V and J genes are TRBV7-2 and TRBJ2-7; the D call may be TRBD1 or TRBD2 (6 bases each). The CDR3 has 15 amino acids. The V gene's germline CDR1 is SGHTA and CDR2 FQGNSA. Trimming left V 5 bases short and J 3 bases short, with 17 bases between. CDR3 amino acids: CASSPRGTWSYEQYF. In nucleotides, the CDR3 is TGTGCCAGCAGCCCCCGGGGGACATGGAGCTACGAGCAGTACTTC.

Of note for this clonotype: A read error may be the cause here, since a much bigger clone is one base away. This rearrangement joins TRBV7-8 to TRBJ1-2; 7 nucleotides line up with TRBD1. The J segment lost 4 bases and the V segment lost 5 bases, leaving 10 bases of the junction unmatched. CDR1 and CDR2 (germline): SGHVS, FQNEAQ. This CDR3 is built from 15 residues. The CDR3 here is CASSQTQGGGYGYTF. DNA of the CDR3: TGTGCCAGCAGCCAAACTCAGGGGGGGGGCTATGGCTACACCTTC.

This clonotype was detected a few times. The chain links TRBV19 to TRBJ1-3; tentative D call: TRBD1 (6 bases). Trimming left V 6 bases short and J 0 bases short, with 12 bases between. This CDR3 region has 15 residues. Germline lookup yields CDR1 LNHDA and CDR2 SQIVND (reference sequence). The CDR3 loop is CASSRTVNSGNTIYF. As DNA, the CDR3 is TGTGCCAGTAGCCGGACAGTTAACTCTGGAAACACCATATATTTT.

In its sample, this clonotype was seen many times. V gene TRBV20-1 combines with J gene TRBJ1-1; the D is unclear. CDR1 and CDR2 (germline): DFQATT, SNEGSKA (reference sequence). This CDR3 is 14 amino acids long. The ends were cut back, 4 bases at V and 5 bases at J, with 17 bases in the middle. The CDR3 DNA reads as TGCAGTGCTAATTCGGGATCCGCGGGGACTGAAGCTTTCTTT. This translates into CSANSGSAGTEAFF.

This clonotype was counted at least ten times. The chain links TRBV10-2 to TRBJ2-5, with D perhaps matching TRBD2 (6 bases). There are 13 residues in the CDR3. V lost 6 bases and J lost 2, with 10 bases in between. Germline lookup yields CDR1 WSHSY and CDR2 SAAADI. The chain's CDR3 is CASRVRGQETQYF. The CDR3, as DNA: TGCGCCAGCAGGGTCCGGGGGCAAGAGACCCAGTACTTC.

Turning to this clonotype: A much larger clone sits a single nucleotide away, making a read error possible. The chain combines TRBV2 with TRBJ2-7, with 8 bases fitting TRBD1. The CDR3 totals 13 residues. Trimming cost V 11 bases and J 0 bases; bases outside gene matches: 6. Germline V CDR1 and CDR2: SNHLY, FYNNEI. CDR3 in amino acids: CAVGQGDSYEQYF. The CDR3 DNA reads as TGTGCCGTAGGACAGGGCGACTCCTACGAGCAGTACTTC.

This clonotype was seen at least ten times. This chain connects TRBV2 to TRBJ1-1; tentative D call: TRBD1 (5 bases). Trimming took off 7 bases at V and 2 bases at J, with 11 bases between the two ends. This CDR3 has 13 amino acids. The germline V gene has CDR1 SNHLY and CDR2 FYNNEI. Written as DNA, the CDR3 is TGTGCCAGCATCCGGGACGCTAACACTGAAGCTTTCTTT. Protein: CASIRDANTEAFF.

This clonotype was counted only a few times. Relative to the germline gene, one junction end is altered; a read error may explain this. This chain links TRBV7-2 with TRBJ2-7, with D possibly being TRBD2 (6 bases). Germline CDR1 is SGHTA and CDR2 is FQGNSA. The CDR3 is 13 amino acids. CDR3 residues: CASSQDFRDSQTF. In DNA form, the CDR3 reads TGTGCCAGCAGCCAAGATTTCCGGGACTCCCAAACCTTC.

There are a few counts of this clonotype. The CDR3 sequence is CASSQEEGSSYEQYF. Written as DNA, the CDR3 is TGTGCCAGCAGCCAAGAGGAGGGGAGCTCCTACGAGCAGTACTTC. The chain has TRBV14 and TRBJ2-7, with TRBD2 as a possible D gene (6 bases). Germline V gives CDR1 SGHDN, CDR2 FVKESK. V lost 0 bases to trimming and J lost 0 bases, with 9 bases between them. The length of the CDR3 is 15 residues.

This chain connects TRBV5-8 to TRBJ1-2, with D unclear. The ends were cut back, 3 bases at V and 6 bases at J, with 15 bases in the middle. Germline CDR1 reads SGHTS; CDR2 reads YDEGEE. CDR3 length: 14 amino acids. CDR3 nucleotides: TGTGCCAGCAGCTCCCTTTACTTCGGGAATGGCTACACCTTC. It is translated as CASSSLYFGNGYTF.

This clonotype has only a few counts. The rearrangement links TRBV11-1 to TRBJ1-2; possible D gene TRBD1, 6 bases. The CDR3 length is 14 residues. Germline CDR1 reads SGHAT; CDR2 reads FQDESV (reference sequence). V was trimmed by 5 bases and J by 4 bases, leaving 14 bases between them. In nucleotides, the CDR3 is TGTGCCAGCAGCCACTCAGGGGACCCCTATGGCTACACCTTC. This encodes CASSHSGDPYGYTF.

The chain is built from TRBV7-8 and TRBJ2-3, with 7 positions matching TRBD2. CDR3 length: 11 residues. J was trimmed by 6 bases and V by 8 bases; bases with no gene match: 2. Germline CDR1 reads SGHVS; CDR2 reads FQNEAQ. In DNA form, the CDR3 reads TGTGCCAGCTACGGGGGGGATACGCAGTATTTT. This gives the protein CASYGGDTQYF.

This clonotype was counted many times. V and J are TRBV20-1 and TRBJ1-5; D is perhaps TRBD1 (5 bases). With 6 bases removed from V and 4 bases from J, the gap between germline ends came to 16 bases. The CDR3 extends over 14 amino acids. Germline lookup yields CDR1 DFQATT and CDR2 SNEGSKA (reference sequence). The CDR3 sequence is CSATVDSMNQPQHF. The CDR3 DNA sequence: TGCAGTGCGACGGTTGACAGCATGAATCAGCCCCAGCATTTT.

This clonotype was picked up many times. CDR3 nucleotide sequence: TGTGCCAGCAGCCCGGGGACGGTGACCTACGAGCAGTACTTC. Translating gives CASSPGTVTYEQYF. The chain combines TRBV7-9 with TRBJ2-7, with D perhaps TRBD1 or TRBD2 (5 bases each). V lost 5 bases and J 2 bases, leaving 13 bases between the germline ends. The CDR3 runs to 14 residues. The germline CDR1 and CDR2 sequences are SEHNR and FQNEAQ (reference sequence).

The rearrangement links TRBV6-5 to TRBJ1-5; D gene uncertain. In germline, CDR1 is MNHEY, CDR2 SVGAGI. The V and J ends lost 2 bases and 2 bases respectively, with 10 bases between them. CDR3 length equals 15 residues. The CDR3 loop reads CASSYEVLGNQPQHF. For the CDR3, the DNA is TGTGCCAGCAGTTACGAGGTTTTAGGCAATCAGCCCCAGCATTTT.

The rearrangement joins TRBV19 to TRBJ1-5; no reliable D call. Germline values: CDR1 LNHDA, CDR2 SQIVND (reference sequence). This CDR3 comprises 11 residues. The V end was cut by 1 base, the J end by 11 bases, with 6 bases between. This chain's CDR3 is CASSIGETQHF. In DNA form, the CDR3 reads TGTGCCAGTAGTATAGGGGAGACCCAGCATTTT.

The CDR3 loop reads CASSRDPGGETQYF. The CDR3 region has the DNA TGCGCCAGCAGCCGAGATCCGGGAGGAGAGACCCAGTACTTC. The V call is TRBV4-1, the J call TRBJ2-5, with 7 bases lining up with TRBD2. The CDR3 loop spans 14 amino acids. CDR1 is MGHRA and CDR2 is YSYEKL in the germline V gene. Losses at the gene ends were 4 bases for V and 4 bases for J; bases not matched to a gene: 6.

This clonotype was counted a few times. The CDR3: CASTLLGQGPYEQYF. CDR3 nucleotides: TGTGCCAGCACCCTCCTGGGACAGGGCCCATACGAGCAGTACTTC. The V gene is TRBV28, the J gene TRBJ2-7; 9 bases match TRBD1. Unmatched junction bases numbered 11, after V lost 7 bases and J lost 4 bases. This CDR3 spans 15 amino acids. The germline V gene has CDR1 MDHEN and CDR2 SYDVKM.

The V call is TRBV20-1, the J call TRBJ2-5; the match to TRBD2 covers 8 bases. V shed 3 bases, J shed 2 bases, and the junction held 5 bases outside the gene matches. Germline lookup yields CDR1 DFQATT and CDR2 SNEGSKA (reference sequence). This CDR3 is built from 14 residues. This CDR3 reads CSASGRAPQETQYF. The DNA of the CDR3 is TGCAGTGCTAGCGGGAGGGCCCCGCAAGAGACCCAGTACTTC.

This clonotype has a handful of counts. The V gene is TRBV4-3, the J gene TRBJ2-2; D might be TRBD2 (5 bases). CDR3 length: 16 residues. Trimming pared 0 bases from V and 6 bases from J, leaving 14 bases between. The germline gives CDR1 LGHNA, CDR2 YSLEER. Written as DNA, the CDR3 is TGCGCCAGCAGCCAAGATCAACGAGCTAGCTCCGGGGAGCTGTTTTTT. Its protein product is CASSQDQRASSGELFF.

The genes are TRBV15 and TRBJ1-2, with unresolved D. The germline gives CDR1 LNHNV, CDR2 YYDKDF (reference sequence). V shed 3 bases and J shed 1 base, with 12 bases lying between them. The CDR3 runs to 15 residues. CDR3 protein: CATSRDGRINYGYTF. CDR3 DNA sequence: TGTGCCACCAGCAGGGACGGACGAATTAACTATGGCTACACCTTC.

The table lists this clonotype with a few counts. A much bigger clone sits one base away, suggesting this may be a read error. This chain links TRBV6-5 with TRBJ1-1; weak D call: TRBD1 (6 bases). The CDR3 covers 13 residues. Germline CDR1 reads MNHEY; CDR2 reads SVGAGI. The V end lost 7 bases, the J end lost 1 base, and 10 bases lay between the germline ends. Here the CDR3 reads CASTVQGNTEAFF. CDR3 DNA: TGTGCCAGCACCGTACAGGGGAACACTGAAGCTTTCTTT.

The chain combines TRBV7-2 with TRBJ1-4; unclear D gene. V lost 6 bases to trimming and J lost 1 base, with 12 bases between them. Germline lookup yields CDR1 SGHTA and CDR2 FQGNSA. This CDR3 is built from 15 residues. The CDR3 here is CASRSSTVTNEKLFF. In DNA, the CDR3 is TGTGCCAGCAGATCTTCCACAGTAACTAATGAAAAACTGTTTTTT.

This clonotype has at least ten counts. The CDR3 nucleotides are TGCAGTGCTAGCCCTTCAGGGGGCCCAAACACTGAAGCTTTCTTT. It codes for CSASPSGGPNTEAFF. The V call is TRBV20-1, the J call TRBJ1-1, with TRBD1 matching 8 bases. The CDR3 covers 15 residues. The germline V gene has CDR1 DFQATT and CDR2 SNEGSKA (reference sequence). The junction had 8 bases not matched to a gene; V was cut back by 3 bases and J by 2 bases.